The clone carrying this T cell receptor (beta chain) was detected a few times. The data belong to a study of T-cell reconstitution after alpha-beta-depleted transplantation in children. The CDR3 is made up of 15 amino acids. The V and J ends lost 0 bases and 10 bases, in that order; junction bases with no gene match: 10. Germline-derived CDR1 and CDR2 are SEHNR and FQNEAQ (reference sequence). Preparation of the TCRbeta library involved a method that used unique molecular identifiers. TCRdb reprocessed the PCR reads via MiXCR and lists one record per CDR3 protein. This table has fewer than 500,000 distinct CDR3 sequences, over 40% appearing once.

This chain joins TRBV7-9 and TRBJ1-1; TRBD1 aligns across 8 bases. The sample consisted of PBMCs, taken before TCRalphabeta/CD19-depleted stem cell transplant. The receptor comes from a girl aged 2-10 years with aplastic anemia, due to receive a stem cell transplant. CDR3 in amino acids: CASSLAGQEGDRAFF. The CDR3 bases are TGTGCCAGCAGCTTAGCGGGACAGGAAGGAGATAGAGCTTTCTTT.